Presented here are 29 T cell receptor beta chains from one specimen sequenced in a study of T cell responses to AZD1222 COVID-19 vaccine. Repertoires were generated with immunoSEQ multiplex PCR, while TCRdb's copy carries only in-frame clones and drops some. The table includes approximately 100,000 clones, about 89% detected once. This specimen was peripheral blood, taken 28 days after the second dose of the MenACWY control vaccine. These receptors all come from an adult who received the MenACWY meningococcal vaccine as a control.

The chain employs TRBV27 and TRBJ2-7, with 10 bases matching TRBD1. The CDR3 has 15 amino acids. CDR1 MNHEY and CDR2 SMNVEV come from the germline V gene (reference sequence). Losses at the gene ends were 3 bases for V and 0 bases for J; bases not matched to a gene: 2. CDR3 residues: CASSFGTGASYEQYF. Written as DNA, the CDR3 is TGTGCCAGCAGTTTTGGGACAGGGGCCTCCTACGAGCAGTACTTC.

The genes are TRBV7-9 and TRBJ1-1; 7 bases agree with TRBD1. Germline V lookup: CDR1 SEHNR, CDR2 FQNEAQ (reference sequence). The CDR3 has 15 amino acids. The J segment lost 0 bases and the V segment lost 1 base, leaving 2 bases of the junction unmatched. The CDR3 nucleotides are TGTGCCAGCAGCTTAGGACAGGGCCTGAACACTGAAGCTTTCTTT. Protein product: CASSLGQGLNTEAFF.

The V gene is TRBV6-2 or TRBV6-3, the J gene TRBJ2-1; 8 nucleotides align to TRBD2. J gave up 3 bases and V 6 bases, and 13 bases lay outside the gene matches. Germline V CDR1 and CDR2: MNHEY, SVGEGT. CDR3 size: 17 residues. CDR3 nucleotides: TGTGCCAGCAGCTCCAGAGGTGCGGGGGGAAGCTACAATGAGCAGTTCTTC. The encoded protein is CASSSRGAGGSYNEQFF.

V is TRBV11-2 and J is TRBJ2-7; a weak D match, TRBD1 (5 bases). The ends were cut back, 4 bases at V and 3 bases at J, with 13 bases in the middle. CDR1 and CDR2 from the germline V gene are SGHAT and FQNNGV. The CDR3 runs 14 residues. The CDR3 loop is CASSSLQGDYEQYF. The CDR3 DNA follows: TGTGCCAGCAGCTCCCTACAAGGGGACTACGAGCAGTACTTC.

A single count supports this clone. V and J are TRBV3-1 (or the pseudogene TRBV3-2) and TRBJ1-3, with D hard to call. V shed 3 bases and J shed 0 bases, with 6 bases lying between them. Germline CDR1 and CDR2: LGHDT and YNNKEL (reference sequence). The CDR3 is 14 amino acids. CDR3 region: CASSQVGSGNTIYF. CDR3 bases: TGTGCCAGCAGCCAGGTGGGCTCTGGAAACACCATATATTTT.

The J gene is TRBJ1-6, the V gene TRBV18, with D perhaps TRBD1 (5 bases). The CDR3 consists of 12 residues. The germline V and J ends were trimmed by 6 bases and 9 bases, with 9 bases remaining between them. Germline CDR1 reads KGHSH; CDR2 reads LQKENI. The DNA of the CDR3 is TGTGCCAGCTCCGGGGGGAGTTCACCCCTCCACTTT. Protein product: CASSGGSSPLHF.

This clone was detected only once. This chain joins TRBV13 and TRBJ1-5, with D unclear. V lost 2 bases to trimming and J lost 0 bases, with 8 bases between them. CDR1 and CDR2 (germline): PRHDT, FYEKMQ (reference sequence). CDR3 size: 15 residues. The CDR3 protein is CASSLRDTSNQPQHF. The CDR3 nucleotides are TGTGCCAGCAGCTTACGCGACACTAGCAATCAGCCCCAGCATTTT.

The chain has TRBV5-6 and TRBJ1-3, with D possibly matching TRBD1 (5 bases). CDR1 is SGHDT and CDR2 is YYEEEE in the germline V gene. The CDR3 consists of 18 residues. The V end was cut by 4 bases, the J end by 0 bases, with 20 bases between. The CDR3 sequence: CASSPAVMGVSSGNTIYF. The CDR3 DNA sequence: TGTGCCAGCAGCCCTGCGGTTATGGGGGTCAGCTCTGGAAACACCATATATTTT.

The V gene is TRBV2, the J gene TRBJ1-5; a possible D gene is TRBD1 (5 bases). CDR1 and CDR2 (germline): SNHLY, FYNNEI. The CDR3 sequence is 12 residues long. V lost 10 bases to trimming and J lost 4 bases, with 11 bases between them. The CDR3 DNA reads TGTGCCACCCGGGACGGAAATCAGCCCCAGCATTTT. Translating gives CATRDGNQPQHF.

DNA of the CDR3: TGTGCCAGCAGCGTAGGTCATCGGGCGGGGGGAAACTACGAGCAGTACTTC. Protein: CASSVGHRAGGNYEQYF. The chain carries TRBV9 and TRBJ2-7, with 8 bases matching TRBD2. CDR3 length: 17 amino acids. Per germline, CDR1 SGDLS and CDR2 YYNGEE. Losses at the gene ends were 0 bases for V and 3 bases for J; bases not matched to a gene: 11.

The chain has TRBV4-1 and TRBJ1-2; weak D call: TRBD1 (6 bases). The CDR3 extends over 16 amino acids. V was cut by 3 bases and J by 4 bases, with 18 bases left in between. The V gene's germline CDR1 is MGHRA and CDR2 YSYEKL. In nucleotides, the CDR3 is TGCGCCAGCAGCCAGGGGGCCGCAGGGACTCGCTATGGCTACACCTTC. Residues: CASSQGAAGTRYGYTF.

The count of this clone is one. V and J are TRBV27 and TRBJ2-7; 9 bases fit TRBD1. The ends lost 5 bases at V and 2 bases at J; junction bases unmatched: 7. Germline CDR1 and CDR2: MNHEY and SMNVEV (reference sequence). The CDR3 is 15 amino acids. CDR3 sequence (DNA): TGTGCCAGCAGTCGCTCGGGGACAGGGACCTACGAGCAGTACTTC. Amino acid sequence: CASSRSGTGTYEQYF.

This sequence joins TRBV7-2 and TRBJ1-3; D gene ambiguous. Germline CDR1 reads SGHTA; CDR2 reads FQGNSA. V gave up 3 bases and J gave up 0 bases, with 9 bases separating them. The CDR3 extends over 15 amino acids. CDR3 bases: TGTGCCAGCAGCTTGATGGCGGCCTCTGGAAACACCATATATTTT. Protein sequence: CASSLMAASGNTIYF.

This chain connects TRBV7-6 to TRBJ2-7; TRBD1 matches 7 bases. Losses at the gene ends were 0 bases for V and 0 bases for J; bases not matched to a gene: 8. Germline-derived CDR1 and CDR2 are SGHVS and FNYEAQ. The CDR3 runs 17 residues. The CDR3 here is CASSLASPGQSSYEQYF. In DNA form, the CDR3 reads TGTGCCAGCAGCTTAGCCTCGCCGGGACAGTCCTCCTACGAGCAGTACTTC.

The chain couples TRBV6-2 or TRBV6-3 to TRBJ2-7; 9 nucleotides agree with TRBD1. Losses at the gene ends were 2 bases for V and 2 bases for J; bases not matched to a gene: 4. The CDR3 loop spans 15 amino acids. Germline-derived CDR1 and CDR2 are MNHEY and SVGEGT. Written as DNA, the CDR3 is TGTGCCAGCAGTTACGGGACAGGGCCGACCTACGAGCAGTACTTC. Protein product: CASSYGTGPTYEQYF.

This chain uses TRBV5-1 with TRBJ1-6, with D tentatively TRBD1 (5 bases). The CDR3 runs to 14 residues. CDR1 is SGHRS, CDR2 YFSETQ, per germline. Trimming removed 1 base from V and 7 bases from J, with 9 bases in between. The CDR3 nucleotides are TGCGCCAGCAGCTTGAGGCAGGGAAATTCACCCCTCCACTTT. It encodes CASSLRQGNSPLHF.

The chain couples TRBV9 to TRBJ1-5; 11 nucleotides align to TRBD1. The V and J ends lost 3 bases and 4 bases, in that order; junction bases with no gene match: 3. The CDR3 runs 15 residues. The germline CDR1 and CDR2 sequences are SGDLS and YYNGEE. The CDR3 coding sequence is TGTGCCAGCAGCGCGGGACAGGGGGGGAATCAGCCCCAGCATTTT. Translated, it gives CASSAGQGGNQPQHF.

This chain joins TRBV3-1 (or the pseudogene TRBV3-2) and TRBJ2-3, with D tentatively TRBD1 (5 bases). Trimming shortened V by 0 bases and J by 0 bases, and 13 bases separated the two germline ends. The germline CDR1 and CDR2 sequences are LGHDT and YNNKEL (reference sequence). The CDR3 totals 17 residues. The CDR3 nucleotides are TGTGCCAGCAGCCAAGATTACAGGAGAATTAGCACAGATACGCAGTATTTT. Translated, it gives CASSQDYRRISTDTQYF.

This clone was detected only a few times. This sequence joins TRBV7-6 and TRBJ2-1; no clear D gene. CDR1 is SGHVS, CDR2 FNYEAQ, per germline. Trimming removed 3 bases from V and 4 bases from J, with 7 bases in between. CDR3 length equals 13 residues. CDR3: CASSFQAYNEQFF. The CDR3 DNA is TGTGCCAGCAGCTTCCAAGCGTACAATGAGCAGTTCTTC.

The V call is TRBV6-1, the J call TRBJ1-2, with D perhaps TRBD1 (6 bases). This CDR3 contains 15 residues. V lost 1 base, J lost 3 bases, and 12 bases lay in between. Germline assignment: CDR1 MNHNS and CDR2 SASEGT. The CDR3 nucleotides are TGTGCCAGCAGTGAAGTCGAGGGGGGCGACTATGGCTACACCTTC. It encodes CASSEVEGGDYGYTF.

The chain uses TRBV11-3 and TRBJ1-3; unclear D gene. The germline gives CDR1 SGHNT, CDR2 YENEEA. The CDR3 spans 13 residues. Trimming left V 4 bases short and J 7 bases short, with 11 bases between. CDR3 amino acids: CASSSRPENTIYF. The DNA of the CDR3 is TGTGCCAGCAGCTCCAGACCGGAGAACACCATATATTTT.

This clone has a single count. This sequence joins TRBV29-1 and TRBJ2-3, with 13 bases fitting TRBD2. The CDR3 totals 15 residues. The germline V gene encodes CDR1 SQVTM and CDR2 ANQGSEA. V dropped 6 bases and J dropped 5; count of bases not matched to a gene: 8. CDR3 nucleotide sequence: TGCAGCGTCCAACTAGCGGGGGGGCCAAGAGATACGCAGTATTTT. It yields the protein CSVQLAGGPRDTQYF.

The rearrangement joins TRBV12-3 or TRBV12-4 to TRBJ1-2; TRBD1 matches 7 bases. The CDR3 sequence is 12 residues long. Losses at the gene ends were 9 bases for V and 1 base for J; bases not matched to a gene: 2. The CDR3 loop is CASSGGNYGYTF. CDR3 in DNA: TGTGCCAGTTCAGGGGGTAACTATGGCTACACCTTC.

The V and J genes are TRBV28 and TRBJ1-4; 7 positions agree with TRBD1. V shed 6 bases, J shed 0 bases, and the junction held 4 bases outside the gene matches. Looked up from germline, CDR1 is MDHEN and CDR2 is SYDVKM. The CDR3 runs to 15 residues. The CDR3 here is CASRGTVATNEKLFF. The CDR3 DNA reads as TGTGCCAGCAGGGGGACAGTTGCAACTAATGAAAAACTGTTTTTT.

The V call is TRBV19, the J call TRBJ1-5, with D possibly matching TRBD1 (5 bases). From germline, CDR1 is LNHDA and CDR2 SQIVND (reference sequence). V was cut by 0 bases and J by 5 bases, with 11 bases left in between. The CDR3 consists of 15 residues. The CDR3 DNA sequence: TGTGCCAGTAGTATAGATGCTAGGGGCTATCAGCCCCAGCATTTT. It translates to CASSIDARGYQPQHF. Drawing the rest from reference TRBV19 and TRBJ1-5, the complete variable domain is DGGITQSPKYLFRKEGQNVTLSCEQNLNHDAMYWYRQDPGQGLRLIYYSQIVNDFQKGDIAEGYSVSREKKESFPLTVTSAQKNPTAFYLCASSIDARGYQPQHFGDGTRLSIL.

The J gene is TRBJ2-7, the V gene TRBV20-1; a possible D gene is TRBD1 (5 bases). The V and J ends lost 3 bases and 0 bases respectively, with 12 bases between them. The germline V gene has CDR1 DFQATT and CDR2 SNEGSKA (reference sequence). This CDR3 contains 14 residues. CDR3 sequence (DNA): TGCAGTGCTAGTTTCAGGGCTAACTCCTACGAGCAGTACTTC. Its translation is CSASFRANSYEQYF.

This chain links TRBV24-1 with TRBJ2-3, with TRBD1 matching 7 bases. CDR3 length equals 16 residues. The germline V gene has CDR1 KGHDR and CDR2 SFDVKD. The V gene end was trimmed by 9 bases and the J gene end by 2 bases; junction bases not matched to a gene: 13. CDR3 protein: CATQEELGQSTDTQYF. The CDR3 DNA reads TGTGCCACCCAGGAGGAACTGGGACAGTCCACAGATACGCAGTATTTT.

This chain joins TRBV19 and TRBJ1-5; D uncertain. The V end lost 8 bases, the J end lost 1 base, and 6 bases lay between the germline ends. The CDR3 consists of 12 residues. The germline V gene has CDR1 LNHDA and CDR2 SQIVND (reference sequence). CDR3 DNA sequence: TGTGCCAGTTCGACCAGCAATCAGCCCCAGCATTTT. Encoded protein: CASSTSNQPQHF.

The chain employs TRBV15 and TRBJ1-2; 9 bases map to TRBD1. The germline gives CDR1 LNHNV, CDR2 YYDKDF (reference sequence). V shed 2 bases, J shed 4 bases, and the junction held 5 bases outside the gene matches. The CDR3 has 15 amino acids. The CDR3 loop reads CATSRPGTGTYGYTF. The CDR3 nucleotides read TGTGCCACCAGCAGACCTGGGACAGGGACCTATGGCTACACCTTC.